The next 28 T cell receptor beta chains were all read from a single sample in a study of spatial heterogeneity in lung cancer. TCRdb passed the 5' RACE reads through MiXCR, listing each CDR3 protein once. This sample has some 5,500 distinct CDR3 sequences, with 7.5% to 9.5% found just once. Time point: sample taken at primary tumor resection. No antigen is known for these receptors. General study findings and limits: Tumor mutation count correlated with how many alpha and beta TCRs expanded intratumorally.

The starting material was lung tumor tissue, obtained at surgery. The origin of the receptors is a female donor with early-stage non-small cell lung cancer.

This clonotype showed up many times. The chain employs TRBV6-1 and TRBJ1-5, with 7 bases that match TRBD1. The CDR3 runs to 17 residues. In germline, CDR1 is MNHNS, CDR2 SASEGT. V lost 1 base, J lost 5 bases, and 11 bases stayed unmatched. The chain's CDR3 is CASSEGKRGQPHQPQHF. Here the CDR3 DNA reads TGTGCCAGCAGTGAAGGGAAAAGGGGGCAGCCCCATCAGCCCCAGCATTTT.

This clonotype showed up many times. The genes are TRBV5-8 and TRBJ2-5; 13 bases line up with TRBD2. The CDR3 loop spans 16 amino acids. In germline, CDR1 is SGHTS, CDR2 YDEGEE. The V and J ends lost 2 bases and 1 base, in that order; junction bases with no gene match: 2. CDR3 region: CASSFRTSGGQETQYF. As DNA, the CDR3 is TGTGCCAGCAGCTTTCGGACTAGCGGGGGCCAAGAGACCCAGTACTTC. The full variable domain, completed using reference TRBV5-8 and TRBJ2-5, is EAGVTQSPTHLIKTRGQQATLRCSPISGHTSVYWYQQALGLGLQFLLWYDEGEERNRGNFPPRFSGRQFPNYSSELNVNALELEDSALYLCASSFRTSGGQETQYFGPGTRLLVL.

This clonotype is medium-sized (0.01 to 0.1%). The J gene is TRBJ2-1, the V gene TRBV5-4; 9 nucleotides agree with TRBD2. J gave up 5 bases and V 3 bases, and 6 bases lay outside the gene matches. Germline V CDR1 and CDR2: SGHNT, YYREEE (reference sequence). The CDR3 contains 15 residues. The CDR3 DNA sequence: TGTGCCAGCAGCTCCTCTAGCGGGGAAGACAATGAGCAGTTCTTC. Translation: CASSSSSGEDNEQFF.

This clonotype was seen only a few times. The CDR3: CASSQGTVHGELFF. The CDR3 nucleotides are TGCGCCAGCAGTCAAGGGACAGTCCACGGGGAGCTGTTTTTT. The chain joins TRBV5-1 to TRBJ2-2, with 7 positions matching TRBD1. CDR1 is SGHRS, CDR2 YFSETQ, per germline. This CDR3 region has 14 residues. V lost 5 bases and J lost 7; bases outside the gene matches: 8.

This clonotype appeared a few times. The J gene is TRBJ1-1, the V gene TRBV7-9; D gene ambiguous. In germline, CDR1 is SEHNR, CDR2 FQNEAQ (reference sequence). V dropped 1 base and J dropped 4 bases, with 10 bases sitting between them. The CDR3 has 14 residues. CDR3 in DNA: TGTGCCAGCAGCTTAGAGCCCCCTGGCACTGAAGCTTTCTTT. Translation gives CASSLEPPGTEAFF.

The chain combines TRBV28 with TRBJ2-1; no firm D call. The CDR3 loop spans 12 amino acids. V was cut by 2 bases and J by 8 bases, with 7 bases left in between. Looked up from germline, CDR1 is MDHEN and CDR2 is SYDVKM. CDR3 in DNA: TGTGCCAGCAGTTTAACAGCCCATGAGCAGTTCTTC. Its translation: CASSLTAHEQFF.

Ten or more counts support this clonotype. The rearrangement uses TRBV7-3 and TRBJ2-5, with unresolved D. CDR1 and CDR2 from the germline V gene are SGHTA and FQGTGA. V was trimmed by 5 bases and J by 0 bases, leaving 10 bases between them. This CDR3 is built from 14 residues. The CDR3 DNA reads TGTGCCAGCAGCGCAATGGGGTACCAAGAGACCCAGTACTTC. It encodes CASSAMGYQETQYF. The variable domain in full, with the rest retrieved from reference TRBV7-3 and TRBJ2-5, is GAGVSQTPSNKVTEKGKYVELRCDPISGHTALYWYRQSLGQGPEFLIYFQGTGAADDSGLPNDRFFAVRPEGSVSTLKIQRTERGDSAVYLCASSAMGYQETQYFGPGTRLLVL.

The chain has TRBV3-1 and TRBJ1-4; the D gene is possibly TRBD1 (5 bases). The germline CDR1 and CDR2 sequences are LGHDT and YNNKEL (reference sequence). The CDR3 is 16 residues long. Trimming stripped 0 bases from V and 5 bases from J, with 13 bases between. CDR3 sequence reads: CASSQDRGWDNEKLFF. CDR3 in DNA: TGTGCCAGCAGCCAAGATCGGGGCTGGGACAATGAAAAACTGTTTTTT.

By share, this clonotype counts as medium-sized. The chain joins TRBV11-2 to TRBJ2-5; TRBD1 aligns across 9 bases. CDR1 and CDR2 from the germline V gene are SGHAT and FQNNGV. The CDR3 spans 16 residues. V lost 0 bases to trimming and J lost 1 base; unmatched junction nucleotides: 3. Here the CDR3 reads CASSLDKGQGQETQYF. CDR3 bases: TGTGCCAGCAGCTTAGATAAGGGACAGGGCCAAGAGACCCAGTACTTC.

The CDR3 coding sequence is TGTGCCAGCTTGGGACAGGGCACTCAGCCCCAGCATTTT. Protein: CASLGQGTQPQHF. This chain links TRBV2 with TRBJ1-5, with 9 bases that match TRBD1. This CDR3 contains 13 residues. Germline CDR1 is SNHLY and CDR2 is FYNNEI. Trimming at V came to 8 bases and at J to 6 bases, leaving 5 bases not matched to a gene. The full variable domain, completed using reference TRBV2 and TRBJ1-5, is EPEVTQTPSHQVTQMGQEVILRCVPISNHLYFYWYRQILGQKVEFLVSFYNNEISEKSEIFDDQFSVERPDGSNFTLKIRSTKLEDSAMYFCASLGQGTQPQHFGDGTRLSIL.

The sample holds many counts of this clonotype. V is TRBV11-2 and J is TRBJ1-1, with 7 positions matching TRBD1. In germline, CDR1 is SGHAT, CDR2 FQNNGV. Germline trimming cut 2 bases from V and 7 bases from J; bases unmatched to any gene: 7. The CDR3 spans 14 residues. The CDR3 sequence is CASSLLRGGDEAFF. CDR3 sequence (DNA): TGTGCCAGCAGCTTATTGAGAGGGGGCGATGAAGCTTTCTTT.

This clonotype has just a few counts. This rearrangement joins TRBV5-4 to TRBJ2-7; the D gene is possibly TRBD2 (6 bases). Germline loops: CDR1 SGHNT, CDR2 YYREEE (reference sequence). With 2 bases removed from V and 4 bases from J, the gap between germline ends came to 10 bases. This CDR3 comprises 13 residues. CDR3 DNA sequence: TGTGCCAGCAGCTTAATAGGGAGGTACGAGCAGTACTTC. Translation: CASSLIGRYEQYF.

This clonotype rates as medium-sized. The V and J genes are TRBV6-2 or TRBV6-3 and TRBJ1-1, with D tentatively TRBD1 (5 bases). CDR3 size: 14 residues. Germline V lookup: CDR1 MNHEY, CDR2 SVGEGT. V gave up 2 bases and J gave up 4 bases, with 11 bases separating them. The CDR3 nucleotides read TGTGCCAGCAGTTACAAGGGGTCCACCACTGAAGCTTTCTTT. Its translation: CASSYKGSTTEAFF.

A note on this clonotype: Being one base from a much bigger clone, this may be a read error. The CDR3 DNA sequence: TGTGCCAGCAGTTACTCGAGGGGGATTCACTCTGGAAACTCCATATATTTT. Protein product: CASSYSRGIHSGNSIYF. The rearrangement joins TRBV6-5 to TRBJ1-3; D is possibly TRBD1 (6 bases). This CDR3 contains 17 residues. Germline CDR1 reads MNHEY; CDR2 reads SVGAGI.

The chain combines TRBV20-1 with TRBJ1-6; possible D gene TRBD1, 6 bases. CDR3 length equals 14 residues. CDR1 DFQATT and CDR2 SNEGSKA come from the germline V gene (reference sequence). Trimming shortened V by 1 base and J by 9 bases, and 13 bases separated the two germline ends. This CDR3 is CSARAGTNVSPLHF. In DNA, the CDR3 is TGCAGTGCTAGAGCGGGGACAAACGTTTCACCCCTCCACTTT.

This clonotype has ten or more counts. The chain joins TRBV15 to TRBJ2-1; perhaps TRBD1 as D (6 bases). Germline assignment: CDR1 LNHNV and CDR2 YYDKDF (reference sequence). This CDR3 is 17 amino acids long. The germline V and J ends were trimmed by 1 base and 6 bases, with 19 bases remaining between them. CDR3 nucleotides: TGTGCCACCAGCAGAGGCCACAGGGATCTGACCCTCAATGAGCAGTTCTTC. It translates to CATSRGHRDLTLNEQFF.

This rearrangement joins TRBV12-3 or TRBV12-4 to TRBJ1-2; D remains unclear. This CDR3 spans 11 amino acids. Trimming took 5 bases from V and 4 from J, leaving 5 bases between them. The CDR3: CASSNSYGYTF. CDR3 nucleotide sequence: TGTGCCAGCAGTAACAGCTATGGCTACACCTTC.

The sample holds many counts of this clonotype. V and J are TRBV4-3 and TRBJ2-2, with D unclear. This CDR3 contains 12 residues. CDR1 and CDR2 (germline): LGHNA, YSLEER. V lost 1 base and J lost 9, with 6 bases in between. The CDR3 DNA follows: TGCGCCAGCAGCCAAGGTGAACGGGAGCTGTTTTTT. Residues: CASSQGERELFF.

This clonotype is labeled medium-sized. This sequence joins TRBV3-1 and TRBJ2-7; maybe TRBD2 (5 bases). Germline CDR1 reads LGHDT; CDR2 reads YNNKEL (reference sequence). V was trimmed by 4 bases and J by 3 bases, leaving 7 bases between them. The CDR3 is 12 amino acids. This CDR3 is CASSPRDYEQYF. The CDR3 DNA reads TGTGCCAGCAGCCCCCGGGACTACGAGCAGTACTTC.

In this sample, this clonotype turned up many times. The chain employs TRBV11-2 and TRBJ2-3; 8 nucleotides align to TRBD2. J lost 7 bases, V lost 4 bases, and 10 bases had no gene match. There are 15 residues in the CDR3. Germline V gene data show CDR1 as SGHAT and CDR2 as FQNNGV. CDR3 in DNA: TGTGCCAGCAGCTGGGCCGGCGGGGGGCGAAATACGCAGTATTTT. Protein sequence: CASSWAGGGRNTQYF.

The V gene is TRBV12-3 or TRBV12-4, the J gene TRBJ2-5, with TRBD2 matching over 13 bases. J gave up 7 bases and V 6 bases, and 5 bases lay outside the gene matches. The length of the CDR3 is 14 residues. CDR3 sequence: CASSSGLAGTTQYF. CDR3 coding DNA: TGTGCCAGCAGCTCGGGACTAGCGGGGACGACCCAGTACTTC.

The sample holds a few counts of this clonotype. The chain employs TRBV28 and TRBJ1-5; tentative D call: TRBD1 (6 bases). V gave up 5 bases and J gave up 4 bases, with 15 bases separating them. Germline V gene lookup returns CDR1 MDHEN and CDR2 SYDVKM. The CDR3 sequence is 15 residues long. The CDR3 loop reads CASSPQGFGNQPQHF. The CDR3, as DNA: TGTGCCAGCAGTCCCCAGGGGTTTGGGAATCAGCCCCAGCATTTT.

This clonotype was seen repeatedly, ten times or more. This chain links TRBV2 with TRBJ1-3, with no clear D. The CDR3 is 14 amino acids. Germline loops: CDR1 SNHLY, CDR2 FYNNEI. Trimming removed 6 bases from V and 0 bases from J, with 9 bases in between. CDR3 region: CASSDHSSGNTIYF. The CDR3 DNA is TGTGCCAGCAGCGACCACTCCTCTGGAAACACCATATATTTT.

The table lists this clonotype with a few counts. This sequence joins TRBV4-1 and TRBJ1-1; 8 bases fit TRBD1. The V segment lost 3 bases and the J segment 2 bases; nucleotides outside the gene matches: 8. In germline, CDR1 is MGHRA, CDR2 YSYEKL. The CDR3 is 16 amino acids. Here the CDR3 reads CASSHLSGQGNTEAFF. The CDR3 bases are TGCGCCAGCAGCCATCTGTCCGGACAGGGAAACACTGAAGCTTTCTTT.

This clonotype was found many times. The CDR3: CASTLTFADTQYF. CDR3 bases: TGTGCCAGCACCTTGACATTCGCAGATACGCAGTATTTT. This sequence joins TRBV7-2 and TRBJ2-3; D is uncertain. Per germline, CDR1 SGHTA and CDR2 FQGNSA. The CDR3 totals 13 residues. V was clipped by 7 bases and J by 4 bases, with 12 bases between them. The variable domain in full, with the rest retrieved from reference TRBV7-2 and TRBJ2-3, is GAGVSQSPSNKVTEKGKDVELRCDPISGHTALYWYRQSLGQGLEFLIYFQGNSAPDKSGLPSDRFSAERTGGSVSTLTIQRTQQEDSAVYLCASTLTFADTQYFGPGTRLTVL.

This clonotype is judged medium-sized. V gene TRBV6-2 or TRBV6-3 combines with J gene TRBJ2-7; D possibly matches TRBD1 or TRBD2 (5 bases each). This CDR3 is 14 amino acids long. Trimming took off 2 bases at V and 4 bases at J, with 12 bases between the two ends. CDR1 is MNHEY, CDR2 SVGEGT, per germline. CDR3 sequence (DNA): TGTGCCAGCAGTTACGGTGGGACCGCGTACGAGCAGTACTTC. It yields the protein CASSYGGTAYEQYF.

Only a few counts were recorded for this clonotype. The CDR3 is CASSLEQGPYEQYF. The CDR3 nucleotides read TGTGCCAGCAGCTTAGAACAGGGTCCCTACGAGCAGTACTTC. V usage is TRBV11-2 and J usage is TRBJ2-7, with D possibly TRBD1 on 6 matching bases. Germline CDR1 SGHAT, CDR2 FQNNGV. The CDR3 extends over 14 amino acids. Trimming removed 0 bases at V and 2 bases at J, with 8 bases between.

This clonotype was counted ten times or more. V usage is TRBV27 and J usage is TRBJ2-3, with D perhaps matching TRBD2 (7 bases). The CDR3 runs 18 residues. Germline V gene lookup returns CDR1 MNHEY and CDR2 SMNVEV (reference sequence). The V gene lost 6 bases and the J gene lost 7 bases, with 29 bases spanning the gap. For the CDR3, the DNA is TGTGCCAGCAGCCGCCGCCGACTATCGGGGGGCCTTACATATACGCAGTATTTT. This encodes CASSRRRLSGGLTYTQYF.